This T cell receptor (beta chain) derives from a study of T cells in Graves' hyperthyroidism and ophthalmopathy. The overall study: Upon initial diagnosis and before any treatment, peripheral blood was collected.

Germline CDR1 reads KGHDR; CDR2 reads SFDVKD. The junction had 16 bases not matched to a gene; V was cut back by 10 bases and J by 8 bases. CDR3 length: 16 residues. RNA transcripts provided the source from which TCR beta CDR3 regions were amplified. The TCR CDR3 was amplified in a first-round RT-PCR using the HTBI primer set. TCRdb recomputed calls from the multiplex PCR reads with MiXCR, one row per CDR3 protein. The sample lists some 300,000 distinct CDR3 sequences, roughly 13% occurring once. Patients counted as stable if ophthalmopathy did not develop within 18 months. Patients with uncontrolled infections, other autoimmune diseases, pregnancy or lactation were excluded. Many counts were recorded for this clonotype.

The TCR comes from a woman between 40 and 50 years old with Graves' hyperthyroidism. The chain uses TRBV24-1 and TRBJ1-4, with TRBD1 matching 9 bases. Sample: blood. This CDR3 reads CATAGSSGQGVEKLFF. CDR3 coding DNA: TGTGCCACAGCAGGATCGTCGGGACAGGGCGTCGAAAAACTGTTTTTT.